This entry lists 7 T cell receptor beta chains sequenced from one sample in a study of cytomegalovirus exposure and HLA in healthy donors. 60 Vbeta and 13 Jbeta primers were used in PCR. This table comes from immunoSEQ multiplex PCR, and its TCRdb copy is limited to in-frame clones, with some not included. The profile covers around 94,000 clones, with 50% to 75% appearing a single time and under 4% taken by the ten largest. The material sequenced was PBMCs. The receptors come from a man aged 30 to 39 in good health and CMV-seronegative.

The J gene is TRBJ2-2, the V gene TRBV6-5; a weak D match, TRBD1 (6 bases). CDR3 size: 13 residues. Germline loops: CDR1 MNHEY, CDR2 SVGAGI. Trimming took 5 bases from V and 6 from J, leaving 10 bases between them. The CDR3 DNA is TGTGCCAGCAGTGGCAGGGGTGCCGGGGAGCTGTTTTTT. Its protein is CASSGRGAGELFF.

The CDR3 nucleotides are TGTGCCAGCTCACCCGGGGAGTTTTGGGGCTACACCTTC. Translated: CASSPGEFWGYTF. This sequence joins TRBV18 and TRBJ1-2; no reliable D call. V was pared by 3 bases and J by 8 bases, with 13 bases between. From germline, CDR1 is KGHSH and CDR2 LQKENI. The CDR3 is 13 amino acids. The full variable domain, completed using reference TRBV18 and TRBJ1-2, is NAGVMQNPRHLVRRRGQEARLRCSPMKGHSHVYWYRQLPEEGLKFMVYLQKENIIDESGMPKERFSAEFPKEGPSILRIQQVVRGDSAAYFCASSPGEFWGYTFGSGTRLTVV.

The gene calls are TRBV7-9 and TRBJ1-2; 11 positions agree with TRBD1. With V trimmed by 5 bases and J by 7 bases, 6 bases remained unmatched. The CDR3 sequence is 14 residues long. Germline assignment: CDR1 SEHNR and CDR2 FQNEAQ (reference sequence). This CDR3 reads CASSPGQGESGYTF. Written as DNA, the CDR3 is TGTGCCAGCAGCCCGGGACAGGGGGAATCTGGCTACACCTTC.

This clone was seen only a few times. CDR3 coding DNA: TGTGCCAGCAGTCTGGAGGCTGCTGTTGGCTACACCTTC. Its protein is CASSLEAAVGYTF. This rearrangement joins TRBV6-1 to TRBJ1-2, with D unclear. V dropped 5 bases and J dropped 7 bases, with 14 bases sitting between them. The CDR3 is 13 residues long. From germline, CDR1 is MNHNS and CDR2 SASEGT.

A few counts support this clone. V gene TRBV6-6 combines with J gene TRBJ2-7, with TRBD2 as a possible D gene (5 bases). The CDR3 is made up of 11 amino acids. V lost 7 bases, J lost 4 bases, and 8 bases lay in between. Germline V gene sequence: CDR1 MNHNY, CDR2 SVGAGI (reference sequence). This CDR3 is CASTEGYEQYF. CDR3 sequence (DNA): TGTGCCAGCACCGAGGGATACGAGCAGTACTTC.

The sample holds a few counts of this clone. This sequence joins TRBV14 and TRBJ2-3, with D possibly TRBD1 on 6 matching bases. The ends were cut back, 4 bases at V and 5 bases at J, with 13 bases in the middle. The CDR3 has 14 residues. CDR1 is SGHDN and CDR2 is FVKESK in the germline V gene. The CDR3 spells CASSLQGSGDTQYF. The CDR3 DNA sequence: TGTGCCAGCAGCCTCCAGGGGTCCGGAGATACGCAGTATTTT.

V gene TRBV7-6 combines with J gene TRBJ2-1; D might be TRBD1 (5 bases). Deletions cut 1 base from V and 8 bases from J, with 21 bases between. The CDR3 is 17 amino acids. Germline V gene data show CDR1 as SGHVS and CDR2 as FNYEAQ. The CDR3 region has the DNA TGTGCCAGCAGCTTAGGGTTGAGTGGCAGGGTAAACCATGAGCAGTTCTTC. Its translation: CASSLGLSGRVNHEQFF.